The clone carrying this T cell receptor beta chain was seen just once. Its antigen is unidentified. This specimen belongs to a study of blood T cells in healthy people across ages. Study-wide results and limits: Unknown donor CMV status possibly confounded expanded clonotype changes.

Primers used in a second PCR of about 6 to 11 cycles were a sample-barcoded 5' primer and a J-beta primer mix. Every cDNA molecule carried a tag from a template-switch adaptor bearing 12 random nucleotides. One entry per CDR3 protein results from TCRdb running MiXCR on the 5' RACE reads. The table records 1.5 million to 1.8 million distinct CDR3 sequences, less than 45% of them present only once. Sequenced: blood. This TCR was sampled from a young woman in good health.

CDR3: CASSLPSSEQFF. CDR3 bases: TGTGCCAGCAGCTTACCGAGTAGTGAGCAGTTCTTC. V and J are TRBV7-4 and TRBJ2-1; D call uncertain. CDR3 length: 12 residues. Germline CDR1 reads SGHVT; CDR2 reads SQSDAQ. V was trimmed by 2 bases and J by 9 bases, leaving 8 bases between them.